Given below is one T cell receptor beta chain in context. The antigen remains undetermined. The CDR3 loop spans 15 amino acids. V dropped 9 bases and J dropped 0 bases, with 17 bases sitting between them. Germline V gene data show CDR1 as MDHEN and CDR2 as SYDVKM. The data belong to a study of cytomegalovirus exposure and HLA in healthy donors. Whole-study results and caveats: Most of the TCR beta V segments (in an earlier analysis) were productive either about 87% or about 30% of the time. There were reportedly fewer N-insertions in an Asian-associated ancestry cluster than the roughly 700-donor mean, in a later analysis. Presence/absence comparisons presumed near-even sequencing depth among donors. The classifier, whose performance was assessed in both the original and validation cohorts, reportedly diagnosed cytomegalovirus status with high specificity and sensitivity.

Use of 60 Vbeta and 13 Jbeta primers characterized the PCR. This table comes from immunoSEQ multiplex PCR, and its TCRdb copy is limited to in-frame clones, with some not included. Among approximately 190,000 clones, about four fifths were seen once, and the ten largest hold 11% to 15%. The sequencing sample was made of PBMCs. The V call is TRBV28, the J call TRBJ1-1, with D tentatively TRBD1 (6 bases). This sequence was found in a woman aged 25 to 39 in good health and CMV-seropositive. CDR3 sequence: CASTGLGALNTEAFF. The CDR3 nucleotides are TGTGCCAGTACCGGCTTGGGGGCTTTGAACACTGAAGCTTTCTTT.